The clone carrying this T cell receptor (beta chain) was recorded at least ten times. Its antigen is as yet unknown. V was shortened by 0 bases and J by 6 bases, with 2 bases between the two germline ends. The germline gives CDR1 LGHDT, CDR2 YNNKEL (reference sequence). The CDR3 runs to 11 residues. The TCR beta library used iRepertoire HTBI primers with Arm-PCR amplification of CDR3. TCRdb redid the calling of the multiplex PCR reads with MiXCR, one entry per CDR3 protein. The sample consists of about 500,000 distinct CDR3 sequences, 15% to 20% of them appearing once. Described time point: newly diagnosed GD, antithyroid drugs for less than 3 months. Following extraction of RNA from PBMCs, that RNA was used to make the TCR library. These data belong to a study of regulatory T cells in long-lasting Graves disease. Study conclusions and caveats: Gene preferences differed: TRBV28, TRBJ1-2, TRBJ2-5 in persistent cases.

This sample was shared with a second study, whose subject was T cells in Graves' hyperthyroidism and ophthalmopathy. Per that study: The study defined stable Graves' hyperthyroidism as no ophthalmopathy progression within 18 months. Blood also showed most of the thyroid clonotypes that were expanded above 0.001.

V gene TRBV3-1 combines with J gene TRBJ1-1; D is unclear. The sequencing used peripheral blood mononuclear cells (PBMCs), collected at new diagnosis, from a patient treated with antithyroid drugs. This receptor was identified in a man aged 40-50 years with Graves disease. The CDR3 sequence: CASSQESEAFF. CDR3 nucleotide sequence: TGTGCCAGCAGCCAAGAGTCTGAAGCTTTCTTT.